This T cell receptor beta chain was profiled in a study of beta chain features in type 1 diabetes. Whole-study context: Sorted cells, about 99 million in number, were examined across all samples. Study-wide results and caveats: The naive, central memory and Treg TCRB repertoires showed an apparent similarity that was greater among patients than among healthy donors.

What was sequenced were expressed TCRB transcripts, since all of the isolated RNA had been reverse transcribed. The read count averaged about 3.6 million across naive, central memory and regulatory T cell samples. TCRdb's table, derived via immunoSEQ multiplex PCR, lists solely in-frame clones and lacks some. The repertoire holds about 340,000 clones, with 6.5% to 10% as singletons. In its sample, this clone was seen a few times. Its cognate antigen is unknown. The CDR3 has 14 residues. Trimming took off 1 base at V and 0 bases at J, with 7 bases between the two ends. Germline V gene data show CDR1 as SGHDT and CDR2 as YYEEEE.

V and J are TRBV5-6 and TRBJ2-5, with D unclear. The receptor's source is a woman aged 18 to 35 in good health. Sequences were obtained from central memory CD4+ T cells from blood. The CDR3 spells CASSLLGNQETQYF. For the CDR3, the DNA is TGTGCCAGCAGCTTGCTGGGAAACCAAGAGACCCAGTACTTC.